The source of this T cell receptor (beta chain) is a study of blood T cell repertoires in COVID-19. Study-wide background: Acute and convalescent COVID-19 samples came from the United States, Italy and Spain. T cells, B-cell-depleted T cells, or PBMCs provided the cDNA or gDNA that served as material.

As handled by the study authors: Nucleated cell number was recorded as an estimate derived from reference gene primer amplification. Clones were read by immunoSEQ multiplex PCR, and TCRdb kept only the in-frame ones, dropping some. Clone size and V and J calls were adopted from that table, with D and trimming inferred from the DNA. The sample shows a few hundred thousand clones, less than 90% of them seen only once. Looked up from germline, CDR1 is MNHEY and CDR2 is SVGEGT. V was clipped by 5 bases and J by 9 bases, with 8 bases between them. The length of the CDR3 is 11 residues. The sample taken for sequencing was peripheral blood. The receptor's source is a man in his thirties or forties with active or convalescent COVID-19. The rearrangement uses TRBV6-2 or TRBV6-3 and TRBJ2-1, with unresolved D. CDR3 sequence: CASSHSSEQFF. Written as DNA, the CDR3 is TGTGCCAGCAGTCATAGCAGTGAGCAGTTCTTC.